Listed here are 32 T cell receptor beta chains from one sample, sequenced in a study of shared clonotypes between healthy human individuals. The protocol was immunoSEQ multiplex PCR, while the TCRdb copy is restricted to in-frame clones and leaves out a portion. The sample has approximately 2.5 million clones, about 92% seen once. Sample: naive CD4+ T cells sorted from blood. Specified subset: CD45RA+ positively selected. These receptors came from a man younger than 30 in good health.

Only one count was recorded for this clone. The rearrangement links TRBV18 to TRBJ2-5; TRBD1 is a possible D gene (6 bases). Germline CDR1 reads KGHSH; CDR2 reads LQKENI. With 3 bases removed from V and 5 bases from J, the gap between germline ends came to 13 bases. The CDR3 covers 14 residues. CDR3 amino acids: CASSPITGYETQYF. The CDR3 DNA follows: TGTGCCAGCTCACCTATAACAGGGTACGAGACCCAGTACTTC.

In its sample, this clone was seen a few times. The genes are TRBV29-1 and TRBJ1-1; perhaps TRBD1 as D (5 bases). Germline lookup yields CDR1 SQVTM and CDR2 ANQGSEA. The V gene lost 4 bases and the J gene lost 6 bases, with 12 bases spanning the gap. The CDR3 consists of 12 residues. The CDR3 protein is CSVGGDLSEAFF. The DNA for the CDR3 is TGCAGCGTTGGAGGGGATTTGTCTGAAGCTTTCTTT.

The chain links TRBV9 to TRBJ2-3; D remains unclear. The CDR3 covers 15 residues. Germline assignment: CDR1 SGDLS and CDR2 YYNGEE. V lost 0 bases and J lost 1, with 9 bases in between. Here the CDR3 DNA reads TGTGCCAGCAGCGTAGCTCATGGGGGCACAGATACGCAGTATTTT. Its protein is CASSVAHGGTDTQYF.

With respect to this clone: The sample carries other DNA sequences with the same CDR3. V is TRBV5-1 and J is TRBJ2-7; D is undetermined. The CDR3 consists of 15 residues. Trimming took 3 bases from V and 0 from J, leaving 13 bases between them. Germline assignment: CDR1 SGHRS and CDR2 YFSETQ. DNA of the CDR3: TGCGCCAGCAGCTCCATTCGGACCAACTCCTACGAGCAGTACTTC. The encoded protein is CASSSIRTNSYEQYF.

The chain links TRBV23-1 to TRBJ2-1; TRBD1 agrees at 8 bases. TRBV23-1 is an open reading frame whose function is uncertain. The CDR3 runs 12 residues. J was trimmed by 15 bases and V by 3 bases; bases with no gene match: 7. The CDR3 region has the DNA TGCGCCAGCAGTCATTTAGGACAGGGTCTGTTCTTC. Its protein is CASSHLGQGLFF.

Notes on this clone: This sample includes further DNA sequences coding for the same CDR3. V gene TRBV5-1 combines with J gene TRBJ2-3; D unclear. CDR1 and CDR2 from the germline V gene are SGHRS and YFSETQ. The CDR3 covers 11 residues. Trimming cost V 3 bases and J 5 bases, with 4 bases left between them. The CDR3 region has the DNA TGCGCCAGCAGCTCAAGAGATACGCAGTATTTT. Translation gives CASSSRDTQYF.

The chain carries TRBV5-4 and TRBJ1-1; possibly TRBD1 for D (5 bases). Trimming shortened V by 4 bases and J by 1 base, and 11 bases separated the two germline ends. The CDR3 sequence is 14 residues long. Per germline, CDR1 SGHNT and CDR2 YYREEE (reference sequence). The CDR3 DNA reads TGTGCCAGCAGCGTAGACCAGGGGAACACTGAAGCTTTCTTT. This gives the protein CASSVDQGNTEAFF. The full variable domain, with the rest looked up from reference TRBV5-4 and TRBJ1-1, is ETGVTQSPTHLIKTRGQQVTLRCSSQSGHNTVSWYQQALGQGPQFIFQYYREEENGRGNFPPRFSGLQFPNYSSELNVNALELDDSALYLCASSVDQGNTEAFFGQGTRLTVV.

Written as DNA, the CDR3 is TGTGCCAGCAGTGAAGCGGTGCAGGCGATCCGGGGTGGCTACACCTTC. Amino acid sequence: CASSEAVQAIRGGYTF. The chain is built from TRBV2 and TRBJ1-2; D gene ambiguous. The CDR3 sequence is 16 residues long. V was cut by 0 bases and J by 7 bases, with 18 bases left in between. CDR1 and CDR2 from the germline V gene are SNHLY and FYNNEI.

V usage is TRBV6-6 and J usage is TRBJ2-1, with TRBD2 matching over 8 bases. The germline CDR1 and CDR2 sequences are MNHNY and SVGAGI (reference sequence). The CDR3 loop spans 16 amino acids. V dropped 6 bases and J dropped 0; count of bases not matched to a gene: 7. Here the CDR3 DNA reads TGTGCCAGCAGATCTACCAGCGGGGGCTCCTACAATGAGCAGTTCTTC. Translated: CASRSTSGGSYNEQFF.

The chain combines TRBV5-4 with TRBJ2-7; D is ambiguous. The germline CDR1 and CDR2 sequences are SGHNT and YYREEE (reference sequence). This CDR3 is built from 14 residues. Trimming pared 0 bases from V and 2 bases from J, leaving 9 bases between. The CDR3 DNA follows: TGTGCCAGCAGCTTGGGTGCGCCGACCTACGAGCAGTACTTC. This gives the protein CASSLGAPTYEQYF.

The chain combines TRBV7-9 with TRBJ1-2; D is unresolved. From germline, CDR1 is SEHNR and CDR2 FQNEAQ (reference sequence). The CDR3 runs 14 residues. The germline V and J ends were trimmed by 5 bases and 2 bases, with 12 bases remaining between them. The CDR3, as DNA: TGTGCCAGCAGCCCGGGAGCCACAAACTATGGCTACACCTTC. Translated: CASSPGATNYGYTF.

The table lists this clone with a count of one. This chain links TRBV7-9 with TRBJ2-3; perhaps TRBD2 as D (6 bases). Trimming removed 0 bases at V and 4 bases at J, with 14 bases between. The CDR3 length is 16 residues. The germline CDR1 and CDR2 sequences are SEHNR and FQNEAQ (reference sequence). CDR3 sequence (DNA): TGTGCCAGCAGCTTAGCCGGGACTGTGAAGGCAGATACGCAGTATTTT. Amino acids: CASSLAGTVKADTQYF.

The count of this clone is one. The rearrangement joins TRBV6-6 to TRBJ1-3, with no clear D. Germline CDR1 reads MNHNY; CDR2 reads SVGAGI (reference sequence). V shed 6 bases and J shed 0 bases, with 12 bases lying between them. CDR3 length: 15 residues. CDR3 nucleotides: TGTGCCAGCAGCGAATTGGTCCGCTCTGGAAACACCATATATTTT. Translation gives CASSELVRSGNTIYF.

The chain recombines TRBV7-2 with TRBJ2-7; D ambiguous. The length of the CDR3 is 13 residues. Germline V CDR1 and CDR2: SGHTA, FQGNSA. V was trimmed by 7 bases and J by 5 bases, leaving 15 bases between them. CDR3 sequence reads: CASTSYVINEQYF. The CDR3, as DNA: TGTGCCAGCACCTCCTACGTAATCAACGAGCAGTACTTC.

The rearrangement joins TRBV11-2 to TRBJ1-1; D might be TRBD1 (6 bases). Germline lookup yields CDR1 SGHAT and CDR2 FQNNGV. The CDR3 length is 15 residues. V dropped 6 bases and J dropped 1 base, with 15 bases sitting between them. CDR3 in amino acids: CASRPTGTPNTEAFF. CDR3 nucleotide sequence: TGTGCCAGCAGACCGACCGGGACACCGAACACTGAAGCTTTCTTT.

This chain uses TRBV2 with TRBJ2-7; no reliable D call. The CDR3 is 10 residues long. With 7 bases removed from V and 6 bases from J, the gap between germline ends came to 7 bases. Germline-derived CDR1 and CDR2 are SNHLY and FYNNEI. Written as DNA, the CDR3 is TGTGCCAGCACTGATGGCGAGCAGTACTTC. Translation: CASTDGEQYF.

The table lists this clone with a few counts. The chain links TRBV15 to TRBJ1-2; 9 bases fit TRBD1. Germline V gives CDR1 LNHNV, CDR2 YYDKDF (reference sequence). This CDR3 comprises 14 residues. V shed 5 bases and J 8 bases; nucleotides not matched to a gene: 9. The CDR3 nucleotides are TGTGCCACCAGCGACCGGACAGGGGATCGGGGCTACACCTTC. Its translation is CATSDRTGDRGYTF.

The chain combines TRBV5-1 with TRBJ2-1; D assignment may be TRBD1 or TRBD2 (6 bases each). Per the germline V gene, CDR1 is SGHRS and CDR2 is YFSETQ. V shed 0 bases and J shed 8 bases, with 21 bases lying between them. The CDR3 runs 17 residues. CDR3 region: CASSLGTGEGVVYEQFF. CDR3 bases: TGCGCCAGCAGCTTGGGAACGGGAGAGGGGGTGGTCTATGAGCAGTTCTTC. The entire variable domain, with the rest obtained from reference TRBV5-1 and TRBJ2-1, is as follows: KAGVTQTPRYLIKTRGQQVTLSCSPISGHRSVSWYQQTPGQGLQFLFEYFSETQRNKGNFPGRFSGRQFSNSRSEMNVSTLELGDSALYLCASSLGTGEGVVYEQFFGPGTRLTVL.

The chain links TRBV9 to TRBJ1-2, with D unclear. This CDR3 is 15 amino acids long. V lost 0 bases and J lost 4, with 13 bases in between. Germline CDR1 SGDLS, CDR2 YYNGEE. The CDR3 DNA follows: TGTGCCAGCAGCGTAGAAGGGCGGCTCCTCTATGGCTACACCTTC. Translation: CASSVEGRLLYGYTF.

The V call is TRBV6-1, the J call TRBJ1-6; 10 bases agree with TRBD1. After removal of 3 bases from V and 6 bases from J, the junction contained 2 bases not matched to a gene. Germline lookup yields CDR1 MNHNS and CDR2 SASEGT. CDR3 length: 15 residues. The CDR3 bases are TGTGCCAGCAGTGACCGGGACAGGGGTAATTCACCCCTCCACTTT. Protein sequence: CASSDRDRGNSPLHF.

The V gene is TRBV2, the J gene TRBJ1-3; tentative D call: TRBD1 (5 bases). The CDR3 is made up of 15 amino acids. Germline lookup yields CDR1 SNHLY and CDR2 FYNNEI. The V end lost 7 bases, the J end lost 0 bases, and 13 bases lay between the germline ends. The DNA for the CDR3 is TGTGCCAGCACCCAGGGACCGCTCTCTGGAAACACCATATATTTT. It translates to CASTQGPLSGNTIYF.

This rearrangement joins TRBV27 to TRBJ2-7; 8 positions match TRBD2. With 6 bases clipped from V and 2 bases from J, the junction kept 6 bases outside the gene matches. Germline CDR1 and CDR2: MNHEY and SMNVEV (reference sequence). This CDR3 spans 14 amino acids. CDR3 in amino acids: CASSGGAYTYEQYF. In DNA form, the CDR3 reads TGTGCCAGCAGCGGGGGGGCTTACACCTACGAGCAGTACTTC.

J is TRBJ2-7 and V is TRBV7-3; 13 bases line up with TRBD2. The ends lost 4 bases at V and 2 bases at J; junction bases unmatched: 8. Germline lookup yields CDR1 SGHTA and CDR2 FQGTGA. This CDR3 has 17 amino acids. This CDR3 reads CASSSPPGLAGPYEQYF. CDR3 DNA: TGTGCCAGCAGCTCCCCGCCGGGACTAGCGGGGCCCTACGAGCAGTACTTC.

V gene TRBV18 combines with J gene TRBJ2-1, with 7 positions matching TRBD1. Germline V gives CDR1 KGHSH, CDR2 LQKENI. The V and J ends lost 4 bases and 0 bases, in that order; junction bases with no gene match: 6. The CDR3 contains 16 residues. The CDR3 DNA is TGTGCCAGCTCACTACCTAGGGACAGCTCCTACAATGAGCAGTTCTTC. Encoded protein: CASSLPRDSSYNEQFF. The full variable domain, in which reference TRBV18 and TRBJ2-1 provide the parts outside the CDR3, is NAGVMQNPRHLVRRRGQEARLRCSPMKGHSHVYWYRQLPEEGLKFMVYLQKENIIDESGMPKERFSAEFPKEGPSILRIQQVVRGDSAAYFCASSLPRDSSYNEQFFGPGTRLTVL.

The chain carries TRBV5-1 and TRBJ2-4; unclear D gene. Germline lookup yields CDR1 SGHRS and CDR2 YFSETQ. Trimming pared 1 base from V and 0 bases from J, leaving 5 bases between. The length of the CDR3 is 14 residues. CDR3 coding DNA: TGCGCCAGCAGCTTGTCGGTAGCCAAAAACATTCAGTACTTC. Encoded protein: CASSLSVAKNIQYF.

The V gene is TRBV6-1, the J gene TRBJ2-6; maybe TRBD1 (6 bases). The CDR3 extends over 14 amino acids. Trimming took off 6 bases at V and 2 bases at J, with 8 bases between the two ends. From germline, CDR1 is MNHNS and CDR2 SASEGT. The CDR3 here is CASRQGAGANVLTF. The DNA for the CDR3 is TGTGCCAGCAGACAGGGCGCTGGGGCCAACGTCCTGACTTTC.

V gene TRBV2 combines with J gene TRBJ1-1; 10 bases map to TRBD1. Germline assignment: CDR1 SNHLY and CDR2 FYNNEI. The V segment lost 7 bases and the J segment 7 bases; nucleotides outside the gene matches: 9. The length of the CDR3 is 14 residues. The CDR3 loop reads CASTEDRGRGEAFF. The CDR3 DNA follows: TGTGCCAGCACCGAAGACAGGGGGCGAGGTGAAGCTTTCTTT.

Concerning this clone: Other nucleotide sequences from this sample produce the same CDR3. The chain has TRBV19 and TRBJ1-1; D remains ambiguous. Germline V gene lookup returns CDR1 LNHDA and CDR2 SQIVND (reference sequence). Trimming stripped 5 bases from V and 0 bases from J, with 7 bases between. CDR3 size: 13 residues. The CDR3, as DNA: TGTGCCAGTAGTTCTGTATTGAACACTGAAGCTTTCTTT. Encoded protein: CASSSVLNTEAFF.

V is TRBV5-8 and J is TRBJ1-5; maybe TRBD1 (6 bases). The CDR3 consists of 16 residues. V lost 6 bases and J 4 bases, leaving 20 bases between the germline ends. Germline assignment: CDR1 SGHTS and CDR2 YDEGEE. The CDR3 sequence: CASTPMGTKTNQPQHF. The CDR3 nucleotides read TGTGCCAGCACCCCGATGGGGACAAAAACAAATCAGCCCCAGCATTTT.

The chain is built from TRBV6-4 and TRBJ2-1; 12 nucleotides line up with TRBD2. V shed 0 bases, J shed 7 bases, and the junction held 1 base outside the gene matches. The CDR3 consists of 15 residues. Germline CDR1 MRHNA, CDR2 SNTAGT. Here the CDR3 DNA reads TGTGCCAGCAGTGACTCGACTAGCGGGAGTAATGAGCAGTTCTTC. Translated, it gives CASSDSTSGSNEQFF.

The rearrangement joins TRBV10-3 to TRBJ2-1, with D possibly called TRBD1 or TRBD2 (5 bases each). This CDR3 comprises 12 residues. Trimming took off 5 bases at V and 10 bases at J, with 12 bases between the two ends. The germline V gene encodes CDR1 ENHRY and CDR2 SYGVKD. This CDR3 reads CAISRGDPEQFF. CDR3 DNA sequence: TGTGCCATCAGTAGAGGGGACCCCGAGCAGTTCTTC.

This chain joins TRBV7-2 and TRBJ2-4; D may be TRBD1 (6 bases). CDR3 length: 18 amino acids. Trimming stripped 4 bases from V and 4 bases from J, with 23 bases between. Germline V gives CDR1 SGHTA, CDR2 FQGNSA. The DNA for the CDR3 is TGTGCCAGCAGCTCCCACAGCCGCACAGGGTGGGGGAAAAACATTCAGTACTTC. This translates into CASSSHSRTGWGKNIQYF. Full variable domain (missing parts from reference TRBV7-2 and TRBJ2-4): GAGVSQSPSNKVTEKGKDVELRCDPISGHTALYWYRQSLGQGLEFLIYFQGNSAPDKSGLPSDRFSAERTGGSVSTLTIQRTQQEDSAVYLCASSSHSRTGWGKNIQYFGAGTRLSVL.